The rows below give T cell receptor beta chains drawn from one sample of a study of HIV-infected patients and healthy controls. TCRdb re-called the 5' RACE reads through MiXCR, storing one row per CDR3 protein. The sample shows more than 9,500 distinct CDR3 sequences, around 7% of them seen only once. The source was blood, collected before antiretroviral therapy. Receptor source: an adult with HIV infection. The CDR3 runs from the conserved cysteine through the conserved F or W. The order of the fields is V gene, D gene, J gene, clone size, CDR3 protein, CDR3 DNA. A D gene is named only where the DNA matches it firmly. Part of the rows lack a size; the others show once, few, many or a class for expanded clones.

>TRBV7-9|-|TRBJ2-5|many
CASSLAGGGTQYF
TGTGCCAGCAGCTTAGCTGGTGGGGGGACCCAGTACTTC
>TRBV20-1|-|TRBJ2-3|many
CSAPGLSRTDTQYF
TGCAGTGCGCCGGGACTTTCGCGCACAGATACGCAGTATTTT
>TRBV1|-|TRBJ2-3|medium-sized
CTSSSRSTDTQYF
TGCACCAGCAGCTCGAGGAGCACAGATACGCAGTATTTT
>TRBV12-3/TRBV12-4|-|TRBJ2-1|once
CATLRTGSDINEQFF
TGTGCCACCCTTAGAACAGGGAGCGATATCAATGAGCAGTTCTTC
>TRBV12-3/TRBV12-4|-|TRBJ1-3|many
CASRPWTDSAGNTIYF
TGTGCCAGCAGGCCCTGGACTGACAGCGCTGGAAACACCATATATTTT
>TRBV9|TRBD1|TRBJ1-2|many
CASSPFQQGSYGYTF
TGTGCCAGCAGCCCCTTCCAACAGGGGAGCTATGGCTACACCTTC
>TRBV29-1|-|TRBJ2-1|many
CSVDGGVTYNEQFF
TGCAGCGTTGATGGGGGTGTAACGTACAATGAGCAGTTCTTC
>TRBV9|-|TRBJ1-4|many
CASSPVGTPTNEKLFF
TGTGCCAGCAGCCCAGTAGGGACACCTACTAATGAAAAACTGTTTTTT
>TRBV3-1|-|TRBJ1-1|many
CASSQTGGVTEAFF
TGTGCCAGCAGCCAAACCGGGGGGGTCACTGAAGCTTTCTTT
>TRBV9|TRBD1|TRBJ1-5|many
CASSQGQGVGISNQPQHF
TGTGCCAGCAGCCAAGGACAGGGGGTCGGGATCAGCAATCAGCCCCAGCATTTT
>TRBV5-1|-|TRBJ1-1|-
CASSPGMDTEAFF
TGCGCCAGCAGCCCGGGGATGGACACTGAAGCTTTCTTT
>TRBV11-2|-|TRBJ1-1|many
CASSLRDRVTTNTEAFF
TGTGCCAGCAGCTTAAGGGATAGGGTCACTACGAACACTGAAGCTTTCTTT
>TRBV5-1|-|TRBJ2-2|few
CASSPGSHAGELFF
TGCGCCAGCAGCCCCGGCTCCCACGCCGGGGAGCTGTTTTTT
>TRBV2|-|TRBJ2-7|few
CASSYAPAGEQYF
TGTGCCAGCAGTTACGCACCGGCGGGCGAGCAGTACTTC
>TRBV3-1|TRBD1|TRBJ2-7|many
CASSQVTGVREQYF
TGTGCCAGCAGCCAAGTGACAGGGGTGAGAGAGCAGTACTTC
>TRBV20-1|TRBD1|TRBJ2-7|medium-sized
CSATHRGTYEQYF
TGCAGTGCTACACACAGGGGAACCTACGAGCAGTACTTC
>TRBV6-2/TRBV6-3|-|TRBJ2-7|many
CASSETAPHYEQYF
TGTGCCAGCAGCGAGACAGCGCCACACTACGAGCAGTACTTC
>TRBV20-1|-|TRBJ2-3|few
CSASRDISTDTQYF
TGCAGTGCTAGCCGGGACATAAGCACAGATACGCAGTATTTT
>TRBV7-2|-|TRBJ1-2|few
CASSLQGSGYGYTF
TGTGCCAGCAGCTTACAGGGATCGGGATATGGCTACACCTTC
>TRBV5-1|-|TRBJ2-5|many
CASSLDGKAQETQYF
TGCGCCAGCAGCTTGGACGGAAAAGCGCAAGAGACCCAGTACTTC
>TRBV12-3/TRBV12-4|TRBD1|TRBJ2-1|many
CASSLQGDRVGEQFF
TGTGCCAGCAGTTTGCAAGGGGACAGGGTGGGGGAGCAGTTCTTC
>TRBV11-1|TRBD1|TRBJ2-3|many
CASSLAGGEADTQYF
TGTGCCAGCAGCTTAGCAGGGGGCGAGGCAGATACGCAGTATTTT
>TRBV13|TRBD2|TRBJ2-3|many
CASSRTSGGRTDTQYF
TGTGCCAGCAGCCGGACTAGCGGGGGCCGCACAGATACGCAGTATTTT
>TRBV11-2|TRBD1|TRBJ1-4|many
CASNDRGLGEKLFF
TGTGCCAGCAACGACAGGGGCCTAGGTGAAAAACTGTTTTTT
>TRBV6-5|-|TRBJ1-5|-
CASASRGGYSNQPQHF
TGTGCCAGCGCCTCGAGGGGCGGATATAGCAATCAGCCCCAGCATTTT
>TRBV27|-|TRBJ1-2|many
CASSPSPGRNNYGYTF
TGTGCCAGCAGCCCTTCCCCGGGACGGAATAACTATGGCTACACCTTC
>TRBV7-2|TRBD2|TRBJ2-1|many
CASSSGRGGNEQFF
TGTGCCAGCAGCTCGGGGCGGGGGGGTAATGAGCAGTTCTTC
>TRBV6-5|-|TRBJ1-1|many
CASSTGRMNTEAFF
TGTGCCAGCAGTACGGGACGGATGAACACTGAAGCTTTCTTT
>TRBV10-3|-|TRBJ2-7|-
CAISDSPEGAAHYEQYF
TGTGCCATCAGTGACTCCCCGGAGGGGGCGGCCCACTACGAGCAGTACTTC
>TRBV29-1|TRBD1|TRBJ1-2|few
CSVTGTGKGYTF
TGCAGCGTTACCGGGACAGGGAAGGGCTACACCTTC
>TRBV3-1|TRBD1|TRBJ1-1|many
CASSQDPDPDRGAFF
TGTGCCAGCAGCCAAGACCCCGATCCGGACAGGGGAGCTTTCTTT
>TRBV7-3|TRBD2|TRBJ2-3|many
CASSLRLAGLTDTQYF
TGTGCCAGCAGCCTGCGACTAGCGGGGTTAACAGATACGCAGTATTTT
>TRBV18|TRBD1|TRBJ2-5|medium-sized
CASSPDRYSRETQYF
TGTGCCAGCTCACCGGACAGGTATTCTAGAGAGACCCAGTACTTC
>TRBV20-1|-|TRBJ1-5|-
CSGGKPGGQPQHF
TGCAGTGGGGGCAAGCCCGGGGGTCAGCCCCAGCATTTT
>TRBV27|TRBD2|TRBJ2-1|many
CASTRGLAGLNEQFF
TGTGCCAGCACCCGGGGACTAGCGGGATTAAATGAGCAGTTCTTC
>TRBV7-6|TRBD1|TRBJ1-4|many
CASSPGQGFEKLFF
TGTGCCAGCAGCCCGGGACAGGGCTTTGAAAAACTGTTTTTT
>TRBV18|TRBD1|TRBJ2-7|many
CASSSTGLPEQYF
TGTGCCAGCTCATCGACAGGGTTACCCGAGCAGTACTTC
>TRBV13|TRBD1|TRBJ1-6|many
CASSLGGQGISPLHF
TGTGCCAGCAGCTTAGGAGGACAGGGTATCTCACCCCTCCACTTT
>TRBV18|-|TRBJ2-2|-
CASSPYETANTGELFF
TGTGCCAGCTCCCCTTACGAGACAGCGAACACCGGGGAGCTGTTTTTT
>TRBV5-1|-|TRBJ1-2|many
CASSSWTPGYGYTF
TGCGCCAGCAGCTCGTGGACGCCGGGCTATGGCTACACCTTC
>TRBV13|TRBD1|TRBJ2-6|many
CASSWGQGTSGANVLTF
TGTGCCAGCAGCTGGGGACAGGGAACTTCTGGGGCCAACGTCCTGACTTTC
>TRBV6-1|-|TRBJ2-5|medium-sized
CATSLGRLLETQYF
TGTGCCACCTCTTTGGGGCGATTACTAGAGACCCAGTACTTC
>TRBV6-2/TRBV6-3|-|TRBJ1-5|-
CASASFDQPQHF
TGTGCCAGCGCCTCCTTTGATCAGCCCCAGCATTTT
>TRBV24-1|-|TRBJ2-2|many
CATSDSTKNTGELFF
TGTGCCACCAGTGATTCTACCAAGAACACCGGGGAGCTGTTTTTT
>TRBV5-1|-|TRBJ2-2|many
CASSETGNTGELFF
TGCGCCAGCAGTGAAACAGGGAACACCGGGGAGCTGTTTTTT
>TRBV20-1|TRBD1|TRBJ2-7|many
CSARTGGREQYF
TGCAGTGCTAGAACAGGGGGCAGGGAGCAGTACTTC
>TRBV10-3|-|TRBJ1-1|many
CAISDSGTTEAFF
TGTGCCATCAGTGATTCGGGGACCACTGAAGCTTTCTTT
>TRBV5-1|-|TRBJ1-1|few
CASSLSASQTEAFF
TGCGCCAGCAGCTTGTCGGCGTCACAAACTGAAGCTTTCTTT
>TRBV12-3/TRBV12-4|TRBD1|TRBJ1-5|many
CASSRDWDSQPQHF
TGTGCCAGCAGCCGCGACTGGGACAGTCAGCCCCAGCATTTT
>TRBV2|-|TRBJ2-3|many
CAGKLDGPDTQYF
TGTGCCGGGAAACTAGACGGCCCAGATACGCAGTATTTT
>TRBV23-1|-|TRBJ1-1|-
CASSPPDRIDTEAFF
TGCGCCAGCAGTCCCCCCGACAGGATCGACACTGAAGCTTTCTTT
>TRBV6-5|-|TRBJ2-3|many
CASRAGTYGTDTQYF
TGTGCCAGTCGGGCCGGGACATACGGCACAGATACGCAGTATTTT
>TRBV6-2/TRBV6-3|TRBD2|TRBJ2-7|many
CASSGLAGEGAYEQYF
TGTGCCAGCAGTGGACTAGCGGGGGAGGGAGCCTACGAGCAGTACTTC
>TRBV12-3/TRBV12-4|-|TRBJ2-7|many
CASSSPDRVRVDEQYF
TGTGCCAGCAGTTCCCCCGATCGGGTCCGAGTGGACGAGCAGTACTTC
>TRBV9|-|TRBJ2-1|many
CASSVEGLSSYNEQFF
TGTGCCAGCAGCGTAGAGGGTCTGAGCTCCTACAATGAGCAGTTCTTC
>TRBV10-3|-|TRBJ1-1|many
CAISESDSMNTEAFF
TGTGCCATCAGTGAGTCCGACAGCATGAACACTGAAGCTTTCTTT